This entry concerns a single T cell receptor (beta chain). Germline V gives CDR1 MNHEY, CDR2 SMNVEV (reference sequence). The CDR3 is 15 residues long. Trimming took off 3 bases at V and 4 bases at J, with 13 bases between the two ends. These data come from a study of blood T cell repertoires in COVID-19. Looking at the study overall: In each case, the material was cDNA or gDNA derived from T cells, B-cell-depleted T cells, or PBMCs.

TCRdb's copy holds only in-frame clones and misses some; the assay was immunoSEQ multiplex PCR. The sample yields approximately 470,000 clones, approximately 85% seen once. The genes are TRBV27 and TRBJ1-3; tentatively, D is TRBD1 (5 bases). This receptor was identified in a human donor in a cohort sampled during active COVID-19. Sequencing was performed on peripheral blood. CDR3 residues: CASSFGGSSGNTIYF. In DNA form, the CDR3 reads TGTGCCAGCAGTTTCGGGGGGTCGTCAGGAAACACCATATATTTT.